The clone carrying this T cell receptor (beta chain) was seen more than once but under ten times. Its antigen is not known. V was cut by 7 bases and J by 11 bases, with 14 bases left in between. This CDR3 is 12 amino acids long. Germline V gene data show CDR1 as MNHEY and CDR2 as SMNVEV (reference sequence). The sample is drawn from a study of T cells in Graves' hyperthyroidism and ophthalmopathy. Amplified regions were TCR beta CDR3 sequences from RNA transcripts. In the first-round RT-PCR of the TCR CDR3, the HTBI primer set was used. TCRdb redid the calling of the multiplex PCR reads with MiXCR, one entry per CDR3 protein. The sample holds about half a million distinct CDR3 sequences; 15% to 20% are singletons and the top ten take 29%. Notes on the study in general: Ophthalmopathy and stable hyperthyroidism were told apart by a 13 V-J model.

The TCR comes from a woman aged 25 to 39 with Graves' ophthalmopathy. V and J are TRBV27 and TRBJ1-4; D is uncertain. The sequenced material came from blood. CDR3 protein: CASMALVGKLFF. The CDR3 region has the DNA TGTGCCAGCATGGCCCTTGTCGGGAAACTGTTTTTT.